These 20 T cell receptor beta chains share one sample of origin, sequenced in a study of T cell responses to AZD1222 COVID-19 vaccine. Data came from immunoSEQ multiplex PCR; TCRdb stores just in-frame clones and leaves some out. The sample holds roughly 180,000 clones; 80% to 95% are singletons and the top ten take less than 2%. Sequencing was performed on peripheral blood, taken 28 days after the second AZD1222 dose. The receptor source for this set is an adult who received the AZD1222 COVID-19 vaccine.

This CDR3 reads CASSSTRERQGYTF. CDR3 sequence (DNA): TGTGCCAGCAGTAGCACCAGGGAGAGGCAAGGCTACACCTTC. The chain uses TRBV2 and TRBJ1-2, with D possibly being TRBD1 (5 bases). CDR1 is SNHLY and CDR2 is FYNNEI in the germline V gene. Trimming took off 5 bases at V and 8 bases at J, with 18 bases between the two ends. The CDR3 runs 14 residues.

This chain joins TRBV5-5 and TRBJ1-6, with TRBD1 identical over 8 bases. The length of the CDR3 is 17 residues. The ends lost 3 bases at V and 1 base at J; junction bases unmatched: 6. Germline-derived CDR1 and CDR2 are SGHKS and YYEKEE (reference sequence). The CDR3 reads CASSSDRVLSYNSPLHF. CDR3 sequence (DNA): TGTGCCAGCAGCTCGGACAGGGTGTTGTCCTATAATTCACCCCTCCACTTT.

V gene TRBV19 combines with J gene TRBJ2-3; the match to TRBD1 covers 8 bases. The V gene end was trimmed by 3 bases and the J gene end by 1 base; junction bases not matched to a gene: 9. The CDR3 contains 17 residues. Germline V gene sequence: CDR1 LNHDA, CDR2 SQIVND (reference sequence). CDR3 coding DNA: TGTGCCAGTAGTATTCGACCCCAGGGGGCCGGCACAGATACGCAGTATTTT. Amino acids: CASSIRPQGAGTDTQYF.

This chain joins TRBV29-1 and TRBJ2-5, with 7 bases fitting TRBD1. CDR1 is SQVTM, CDR2 ANQGSEA, per germline. J was trimmed by 4 bases and V by 3 bases; bases with no gene match: 5. The CDR3 has 13 amino acids. CDR3: CSVDGTARETQYF. The CDR3 DNA follows: TGCAGCGTTGATGGGACAGCCCGAGAGACCCAGTACTTC.

The chain recombines TRBV30 with TRBJ1-5, with a possible D match to TRBD1 (6 bases). V lost 5 bases and J lost 5, with 19 bases in between. This CDR3 is built from 15 residues. Looked up from germline, CDR1 is GTSNPN and CDR2 is SVGIG (reference sequence). The chain's CDR3 is CAWLTLAGEYQPQHF. The CDR3 bases are TGTGCCTGGCTCACCCTGGCAGGGGAATATCAGCCCCAGCATTTT.

The genes are TRBV7-2 and TRBJ1-1, with unresolved D. Trimming pared 0 bases from V and 4 bases from J, leaving 6 bases between. The CDR3 is 13 amino acids. Looked up from germline, CDR1 is SGHTA and CDR2 is FQGNSA. The CDR3 nucleotides read TGTGCCAGCAGCTTAGCGGGGTTCACTGAAGCTTTCTTT. Residues: CASSLAGFTEAFF. Combining the CDR3 with reference TRBV7-2 and TRBJ1-1 gives the whole variable domain GAGVSQSPSNKVTEKGKDVELRCDPISGHTALYWYRQSLGQGLEFLIYFQGNSAPDKSGLPSDRFSAERTGGSVSTLTIQRTQQEDSAVYLCASSLAGFTEAFFGQGTRLTVV.

The V call is TRBV2, the J call TRBJ1-1; D is uncertain. Per the germline V gene, CDR1 is SNHLY and CDR2 is FYNNEI. The CDR3 is made up of 14 amino acids. The V and J ends lost 10 bases and 0 bases respectively, with 15 bases between them. The CDR3 sequence: CATLFDTLNTEAFF. In nucleotides, the CDR3 is TGTGCCACCCTTTTTGACACCTTGAACACTGAAGCTTTCTTT.

This clone came up once. The V gene is TRBV11-3, the J gene TRBJ1-1, with TRBD1 as a possible D gene (5 bases). CDR3 length: 13 residues. Germline-derived CDR1 and CDR2 are SGHNT and YENEEA. Trimming removed 6 bases from V and 1 base from J, with 9 bases in between. CDR3 sequence: CASSYTGNTEAFF. CDR3 in DNA: TGTGCCAGCAGTTACACAGGGAACACTGAAGCTTTCTTT.

This chain joins TRBV9 and TRBJ2-3; 8 bases are a match to TRBD2. CDR1 and CDR2 (germline): SGDLS, YYNGEE. The CDR3 loop spans 16 amino acids. Trimming removed 4 bases from V and 1 base from J; junction bases left unmatched: 8. CDR3 protein: CASSLRTSLGTDTQYF. CDR3 nucleotides: TGTGCCAGCAGCCTTCGGACTAGCTTAGGCACAGATACGCAGTATTTT. Variable domain in full (rest from reference TRBV9 and TRBJ2-3): DSGVTQTPKHLITATGQRVTLRCSPRSGDLSVYWYQQSLDQGLQFLIQYYNGEERAKGNILERFSAQQFPDLHSELNLSSLELGDSALYFCASSLRTSLGTDTQYFGPGTRLTVL.

The V call is TRBV11-2, the J call TRBJ2-7; D gene uncertain. V lost 3 bases and J 0 bases, leaving 12 bases between the germline ends. The germline gives CDR1 SGHAT, CDR2 FQNNGV. The CDR3 totals 15 residues. The CDR3 sequence is CASSFGSRSSYEQYF. In DNA form, the CDR3 reads TGTGCCAGCAGCTTTGGTAGCAGGAGCTCCTACGAGCAGTACTTC.

The V call is TRBV5-1, the J call TRBJ2-7; 9 positions agree with TRBD1. The CDR3 runs 15 residues. CDR1 is SGHRS, CDR2 YFSETQ, per germline. V shed 5 bases and J 0 bases; nucleotides not matched to a gene: 6. The CDR3 loop reads CASRDRGLSSYEQYF. The CDR3 bases are TGCGCCAGCAGGGACAGGGGCCTGAGCTCCTACGAGCAGTACTTC.

Here the CDR3 reads CASSAVGGLQETQYF. Here the CDR3 DNA reads TGTGCCAGCAGCGCTGTGGGGGGACTCCAAGAGACCCAGTACTTC. The chain joins TRBV2 to TRBJ2-5; D perhaps matches TRBD2 (6 bases). V shed 6 bases and J shed 1 base, with 15 bases lying between them. The CDR3 runs 15 residues. Germline assignment: CDR1 SNHLY and CDR2 FYNNEI.

The chain joins TRBV27 to TRBJ1-1; no reliable D call. In germline, CDR1 is MNHEY, CDR2 SMNVEV (reference sequence). Trimming took 3 bases from V and 6 from J, leaving 8 bases between them. The CDR3 spans 12 residues. The DNA for the CDR3 is TGTGCCAGCAGTTTTCTCGGGGCTGAAGCTTTCTTT. It specifies CASSFLGAEAFF.

The chain uses TRBV19 and TRBJ1-5; 12 bases align to TRBD1. Germline V CDR1 and CDR2: LNHDA, SQIVND (reference sequence). This CDR3 has 15 residues. Germline trimming cut 4 bases from V and 4 bases from J; bases unmatched to any gene: 2. This chain's CDR3 is CASSRDRGLNQPQHF. The DNA of the CDR3 is TGTGCCAGTAGTAGGGACAGGGGGCTTAATCAGCCCCAGCATTTT.

V gene TRBV7-6 combines with J gene TRBJ2-2; 15 bases match TRBD2. V was pared by 5 bases and J by 3 bases, with 7 bases of the junction left unmatched. The CDR3 has 18 residues. CDR1 is SGHVS, CDR2 FNYEAQ, per germline. The CDR3 DNA is TGTGCCAGCAGCCCAAGGACTAGCGGGAGGGGATACACCGGGGAGCTGTTTTTT. It translates to CASSPRTSGRGYTGELFF.

The chain joins TRBV19 to TRBJ2-7; tentative D call: TRBD1 (6 bases). The CDR3 contains 12 residues. The ends were cut back, 8 bases at V and 1 base at J, with 9 bases in the middle. From germline, CDR1 is LNHDA and CDR2 SQIVND (reference sequence). The CDR3 is CASHGQSYEQYF. The CDR3 DNA sequence: TGTGCCAGTCATGGACAGTCCTACGAGCAGTACTTC. Variable domain in full (rest from reference TRBV19 and TRBJ2-7): DGGITQSPKYLFRKEGQNVTLSCEQNLNHDAMYWYRQDPGQGLRLIYYSQIVNDFQKGDIAEGYSVSREKKESFPLTVTSAQKNPTAFYLCASHGQSYEQYFGPGTRLTVT.

CDR3 sequence: CASGVNNYEQYF. The CDR3 region has the DNA TGTGCTAGTGGTGTAAACAACTACGAGCAGTACTTC. The rearrangement uses TRBV12-5 and TRBJ2-7; no clear D gene. The germline V and J ends were trimmed by 5 bases and 3 bases, with 8 bases remaining between them. Germline assignment: CDR1 LGHNT and CDR2 FRNRAP. The CDR3 has 12 residues.

V usage is TRBV2 and J usage is TRBJ1-4; D is perhaps TRBD1 (5 bases). The CDR3 loop spans 14 amino acids. Trimming stripped 0 bases from V and 14 bases from J, with 16 bases between. The germline V gene encodes CDR1 SNHLY and CDR2 FYNNEI. The CDR3 protein is CASSEALRGEGLFF. The CDR3 DNA follows: TGTGCCAGCAGTGAAGCGCTTCGTGGGGAGGGGCTGTTTTTT.

V and J are TRBV10-2 and TRBJ2-7, with a weak D call TRBD2 (5 bases). Germline V gene lookup returns CDR1 WSHSY and CDR2 SAAADI. The CDR3 consists of 12 residues. Trimming removed 6 bases at V and 10 bases at J, with 16 bases between. CDR3 in amino acids: CASREPGTTQYF. For the CDR3, the DNA is TGCGCCAGCAGGGAACCGGGAACTACACAGTACTTC.

This clone was observed a handful of times. The chain is built from TRBV5-6 and TRBJ2-7; D ambiguous. V was clipped by 1 base and J by 4 bases, with 15 bases between them. The CDR3 contains 15 residues. Germline V CDR1 and CDR2: SGHDT, YYEEEE. The CDR3: CASSLPARASYEQYF. The CDR3 DNA reads as TGTGCCAGCAGCTTGCCCGCCCGGGCCTCGTACGAGCAGTACTTC.